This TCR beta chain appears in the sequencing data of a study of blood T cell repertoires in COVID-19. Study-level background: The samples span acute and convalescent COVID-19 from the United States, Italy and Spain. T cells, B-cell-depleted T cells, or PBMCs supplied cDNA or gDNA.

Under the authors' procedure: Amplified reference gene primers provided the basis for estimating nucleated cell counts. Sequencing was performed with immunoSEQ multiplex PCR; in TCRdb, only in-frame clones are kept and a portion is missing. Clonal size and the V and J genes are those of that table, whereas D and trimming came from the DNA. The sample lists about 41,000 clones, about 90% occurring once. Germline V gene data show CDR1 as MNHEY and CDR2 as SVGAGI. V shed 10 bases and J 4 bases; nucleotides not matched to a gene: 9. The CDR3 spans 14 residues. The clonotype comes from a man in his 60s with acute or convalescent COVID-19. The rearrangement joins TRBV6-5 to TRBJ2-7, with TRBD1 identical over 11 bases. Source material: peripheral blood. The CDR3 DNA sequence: TGTGCCACCCGCTGGACAGGGGGCTCTTACGAGCAGTACTTC. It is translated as CATRWTGGSYEQYF.